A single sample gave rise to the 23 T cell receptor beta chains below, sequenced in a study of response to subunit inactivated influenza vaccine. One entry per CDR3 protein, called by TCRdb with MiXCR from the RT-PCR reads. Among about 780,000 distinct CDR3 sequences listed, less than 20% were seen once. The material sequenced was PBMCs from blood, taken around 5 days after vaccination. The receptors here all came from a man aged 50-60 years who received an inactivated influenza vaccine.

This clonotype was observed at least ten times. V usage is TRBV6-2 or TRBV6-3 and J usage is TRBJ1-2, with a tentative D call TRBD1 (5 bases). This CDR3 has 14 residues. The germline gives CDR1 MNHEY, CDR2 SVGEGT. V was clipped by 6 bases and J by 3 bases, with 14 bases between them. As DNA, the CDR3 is TGTGCCAGCAGAGTGTCCGGGACTCACTATGGCTACACCTTC. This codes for CASRVSGTHYGYTF.

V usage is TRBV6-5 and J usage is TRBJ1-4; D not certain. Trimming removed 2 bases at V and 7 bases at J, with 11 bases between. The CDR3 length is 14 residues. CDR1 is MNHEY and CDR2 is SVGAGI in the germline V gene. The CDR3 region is CASSYLGQLEKLFF. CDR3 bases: TGTGCCAGCAGTTACCTAGGTCAGCTTGAAAAACTGTTTTTT.

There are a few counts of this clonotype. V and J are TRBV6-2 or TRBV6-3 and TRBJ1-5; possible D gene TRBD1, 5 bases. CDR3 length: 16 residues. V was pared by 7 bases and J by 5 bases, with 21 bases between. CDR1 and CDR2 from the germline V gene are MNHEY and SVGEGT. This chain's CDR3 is CASTVGDGVSDQPQHF. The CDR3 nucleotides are TGTGCCAGCACCGTAGGGGACGGAGTCTCGGATCAGCCCCAGCATTTT.

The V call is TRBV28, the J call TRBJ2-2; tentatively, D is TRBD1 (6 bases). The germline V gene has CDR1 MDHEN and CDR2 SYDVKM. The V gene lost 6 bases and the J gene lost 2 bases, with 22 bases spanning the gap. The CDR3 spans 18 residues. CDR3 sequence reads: CASSRSGMGATNTGELFF. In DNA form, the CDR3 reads TGTGCCAGCAGCCGGAGTGGGATGGGGGCGACCAACACCGGGGAGCTGTTTTTT.

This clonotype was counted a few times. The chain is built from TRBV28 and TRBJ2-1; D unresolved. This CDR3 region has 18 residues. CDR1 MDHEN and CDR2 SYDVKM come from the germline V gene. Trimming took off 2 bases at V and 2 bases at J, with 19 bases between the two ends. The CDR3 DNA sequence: TGTGCCAGCAGTTTACGAACCTCCTCCTTTTCGGCCTACAATGAGCAGTTCTTC. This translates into CASSLRTSSFSAYNEQFF.

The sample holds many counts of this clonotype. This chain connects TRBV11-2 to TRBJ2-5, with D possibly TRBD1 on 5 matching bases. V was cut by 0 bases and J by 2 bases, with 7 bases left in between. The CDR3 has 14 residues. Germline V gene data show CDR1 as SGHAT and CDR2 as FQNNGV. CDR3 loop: CASSLEQGQETQYF. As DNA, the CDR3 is TGTGCCAGCAGCTTAGAGCAGGGACAAGAGACCCAGTACTTC.

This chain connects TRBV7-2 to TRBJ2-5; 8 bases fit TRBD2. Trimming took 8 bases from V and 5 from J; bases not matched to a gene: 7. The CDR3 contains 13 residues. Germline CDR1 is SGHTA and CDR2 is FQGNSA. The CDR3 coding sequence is TGTGCCAGCCACGGGAGGGCCCGTGAGACCCAGTACTTC. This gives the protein CASHGRARETQYF. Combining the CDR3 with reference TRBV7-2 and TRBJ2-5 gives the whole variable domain GAGVSQSPSNKVTEKGKDVELRCDPISGHTALYWYRQSLGQGLEFLIYFQGNSAPDKSGLPSDRFSAERTGGSVSTLTIQRTQQEDSAVYLCASHGRARETQYFGPGTRLLVL.

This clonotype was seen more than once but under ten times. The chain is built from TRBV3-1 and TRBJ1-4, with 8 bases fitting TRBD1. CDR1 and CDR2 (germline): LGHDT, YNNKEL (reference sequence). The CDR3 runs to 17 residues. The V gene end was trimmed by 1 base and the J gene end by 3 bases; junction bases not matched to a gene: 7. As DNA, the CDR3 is TGTGCCAGCAGCCAAGGGACAGGGACGAGAGCTAATGAAAAACTGTTTTTT. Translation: CASSQGTGTRANEKLFF.

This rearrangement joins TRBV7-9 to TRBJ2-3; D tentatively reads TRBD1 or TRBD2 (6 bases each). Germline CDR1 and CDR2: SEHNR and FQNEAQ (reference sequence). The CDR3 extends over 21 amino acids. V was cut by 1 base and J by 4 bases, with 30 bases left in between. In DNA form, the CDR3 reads TGTGCCAGCAGCTTAGGGACAAGCCGGGAGAGGGACATTATGGGTGCAGATACGCAGTATTTT. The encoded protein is CASSLGTSRERDIMGADTQYF.

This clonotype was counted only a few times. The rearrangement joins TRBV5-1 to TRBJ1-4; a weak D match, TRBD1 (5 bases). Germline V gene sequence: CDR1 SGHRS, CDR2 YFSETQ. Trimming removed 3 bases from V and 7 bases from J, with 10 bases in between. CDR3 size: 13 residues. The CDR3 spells CASSSGHIEKLFF. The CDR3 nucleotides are TGCGCCAGCAGCTCCGGACACATTGAAAAACTGTTTTTT.

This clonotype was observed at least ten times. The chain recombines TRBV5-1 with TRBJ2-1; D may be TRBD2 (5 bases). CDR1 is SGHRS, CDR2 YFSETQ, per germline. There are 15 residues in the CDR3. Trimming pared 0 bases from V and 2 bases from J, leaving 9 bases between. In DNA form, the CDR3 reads TGCGCCAGCAGCTTGGTGGGAGATCCCTACAATGAGCAGTTCTTC. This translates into CASSLVGDPYNEQFF.

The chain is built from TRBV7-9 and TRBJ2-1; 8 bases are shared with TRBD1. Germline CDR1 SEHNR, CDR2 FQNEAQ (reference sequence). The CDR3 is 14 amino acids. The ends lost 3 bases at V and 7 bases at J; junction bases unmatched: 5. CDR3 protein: CASSFDRGMNEQFF. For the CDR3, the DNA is TGTGCCAGCAGCTTCGACAGGGGTATGAATGAGCAGTTCTTC.

DNA of the CDR3: TGTGCCAGCAGCCCCGGGACTTCACCCCTCCACTTT. Its translation is CASSPGTSPLHF. The chain has TRBV28 and TRBJ1-6; TRBD1 is a possible D gene (5 bases). CDR1 MDHEN and CDR2 SYDVKM come from the germline V gene. Trimming left V 6 bases short and J 9 bases short, with 9 bases between. The CDR3 covers 12 residues.

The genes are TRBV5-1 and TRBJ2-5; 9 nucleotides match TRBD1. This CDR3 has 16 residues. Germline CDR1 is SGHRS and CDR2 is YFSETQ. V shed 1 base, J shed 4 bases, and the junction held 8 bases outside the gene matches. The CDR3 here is CASSLSGTGSAETQYF. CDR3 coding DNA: TGCGCCAGCAGCTTGAGCGGGACAGGGTCGGCAGAGACCCAGTACTTC.

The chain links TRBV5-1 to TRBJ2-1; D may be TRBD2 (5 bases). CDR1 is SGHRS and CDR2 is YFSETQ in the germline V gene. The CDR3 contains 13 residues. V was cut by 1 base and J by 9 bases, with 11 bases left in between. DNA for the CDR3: TGCGCCAGCAGCTTGCCGACCGGGATTGAGCAGTTCTTC. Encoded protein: CASSLPTGIEQFF.

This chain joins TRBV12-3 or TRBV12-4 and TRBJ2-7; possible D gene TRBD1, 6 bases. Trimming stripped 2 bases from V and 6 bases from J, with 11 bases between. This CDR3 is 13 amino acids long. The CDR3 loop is CASSLWGLSEQYF. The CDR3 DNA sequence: TGTGCCAGCAGTTTATGGGGGCTGAGCGAGCAGTACTTC.

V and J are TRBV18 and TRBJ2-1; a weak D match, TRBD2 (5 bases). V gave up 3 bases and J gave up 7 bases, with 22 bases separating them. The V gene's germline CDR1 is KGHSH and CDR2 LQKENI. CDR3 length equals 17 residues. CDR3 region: CASSPQLWILRRNEQFF. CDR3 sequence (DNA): TGTGCCAGCTCACCTCAATTATGGATCCTTAGGAGGAATGAGCAGTTCTTC.

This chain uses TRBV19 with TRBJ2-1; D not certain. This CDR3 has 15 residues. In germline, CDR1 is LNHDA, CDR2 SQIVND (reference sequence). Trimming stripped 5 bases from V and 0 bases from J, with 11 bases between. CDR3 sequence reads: CASSRGLSSYNEQFF. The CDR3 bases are TGTGCCAGTAGTCGTGGGCTAAGCTCCTACAATGAGCAGTTCTTC.

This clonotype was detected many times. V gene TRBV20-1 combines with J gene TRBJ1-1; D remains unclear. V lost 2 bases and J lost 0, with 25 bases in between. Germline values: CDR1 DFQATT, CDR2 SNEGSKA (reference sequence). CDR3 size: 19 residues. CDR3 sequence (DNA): TGCAGTGCTAGAAGCCCTTCGACGACTCTGTCTGTAATGAACACTGAAGCTTTCTTT. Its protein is CSARSPSTTLSVMNTEAFF.

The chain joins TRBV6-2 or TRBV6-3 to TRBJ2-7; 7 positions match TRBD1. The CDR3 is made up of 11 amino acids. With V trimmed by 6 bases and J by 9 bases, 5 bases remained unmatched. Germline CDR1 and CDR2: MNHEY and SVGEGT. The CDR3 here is CASSHGQVQYF. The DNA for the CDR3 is TGTGCCAGCAGCCACGGACAGGTGCAGTACTTC.

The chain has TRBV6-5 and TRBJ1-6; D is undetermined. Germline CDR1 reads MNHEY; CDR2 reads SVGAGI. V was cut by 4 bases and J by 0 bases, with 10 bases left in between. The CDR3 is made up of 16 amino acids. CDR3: CASSWRESSYNSPLHF. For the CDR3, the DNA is TGTGCCAGCAGTTGGAGGGAGAGCTCCTATAATTCACCCCTCCACTTT.

The CDR3 coding sequence is TGTGCCAGCGGAGGGGGGGTGGGTGAGCAGTACTTC. It specifies CASGGGVGEQYF. This sequence joins TRBV12-3 or TRBV12-4 and TRBJ2-7; weak D call: TRBD2 (7 bases). The CDR3 runs to 12 residues. Trimming left V 8 bases short and J 7 bases short, with 15 bases between.

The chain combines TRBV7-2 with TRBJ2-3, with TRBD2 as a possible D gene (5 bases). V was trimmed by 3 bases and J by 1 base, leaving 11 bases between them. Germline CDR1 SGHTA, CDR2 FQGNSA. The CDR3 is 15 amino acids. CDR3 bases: TGTGCCAGCAGCTTCGGGGTTCCTGGCACAGATACGCAGTATTTT. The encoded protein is CASSFGVPGTDTQYF. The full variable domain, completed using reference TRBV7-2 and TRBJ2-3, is GAGVSQSPSNKVTEKGKDVELRCDPISGHTALYWYRQSLGQGLEFLIYFQGNSAPDKSGLPSDRFSAERTGGSVSTLTIQRTQQEDSAVYLCASSFGVPGTDTQYFGPGTRLTVL.